This TCR beta chain was documented in a study of blood T cell repertoires in COVID-19 (dated by TCRdb to about 2020). In terms of the full investigation: Collaborator samples came from the United States, Italy and Spain and covered acute and convalescent phases of COVID-19. The prospective study material was composed of cDNA or gDNA derived from T cells, B-cell-depleted T cells, or PBMCs. The dataset comprised deeply sampled blood TCRbeta repertoires from subjects exposed to, actively infected with, or recovered from COVID-19. The repertoires were released in a freely available public database meant as a resource for research on the immune response to SARS-CoV-2. The samples were drawn from the first 160 participants of the ongoing ImmuneRACE study and from 1,254 subjects provided by 6 global collaborators. Sample metadata almost always included a de-identified subject ID, COVID-19 status, age in years and sex. HLA class I and class II types, where available, came from metadata supplied by the sample provider rather than from assay-based typing. What the authors observed across the whole study: The amount of clinical and demographic metadata varied by source and participant and was provided uncurated.

The germline V gene encodes CDR1 SQVTM and CDR2 ANQGSEA. V is trimmed back by 6 bases and J by 2 bases, and the junction contains 4 bases that no gene match accounts for. The CDR3 runs 13 residues from the cysteine to the phenylalanine. CDR3 DNA only is kept here, 39 bases in frame from base 1. Each collaborating institution followed its own protocols to collect whole blood in K2EDTA tubes. For TCRbeta analysis, collaborator samples were shipped as frozen whole blood, as isolated PBMCs, or as DNA extracted from either sample type. The immunoSEQ Assay, a bias-controlled multiplex PCR, was used to amplify TCRbeta CDR3 regions from genomic DNA. As for how the authors treated the data: The number of nucleated cells in each sample was estimated by amplification of reference gene primers within the assay. To quantify the absolute abundance of each unique TCRbeta CDR3 rearrangement, sequence reads were collapsed and filtered. For each sample, productive Simpson clonality was calculated as the square root of Simpson's diversity index over productive rearrangements. The immuneACCESS repertoire file appears here via TCRdb, limited to in-frame rearrangements. These files lack a portion of the clones; in checked studies, under half of the deficit traces to unresolved V genes, and the cause of the others is not known. The V and J calls and clone size were taken over from that table, and D and trimming were inferred from the DNA. The sample table lists tens of thousands of clones, 70% to 90% of them with a count of one. The top ten hold around 13% of the sample.

On this clone: Which antigen it targets is not known. The input lacks base qualities; no much larger clone sits a single base away.

This TCR came from a woman aged 70-85 years in a cohort sampled during active COVID-19. The source material was peripheral blood. The chain links TRBV29-1 with TRBJ1-3; the junction holds 7 bases that match TRBD1. The nucleotide sequence is given as TGCAGCGTCCTCAGGGGGGCTGGAAACACCATATATTTT. Its translation is CSVLRGAGNTIYF.